The clone carrying this T cell receptor beta chain is a singleton in its sample. Germline CDR1 and CDR2: SGHAT and FQNNGV. V was trimmed by 1 base and J by 3 bases, leaving 10 bases between them. The CDR3 is 15 amino acids. The data derive from a study of blood T cell repertoires in COVID-19. Libraries were prepared by immunoSEQ multiplex PCR; TCRdb keeps only in-frame clonotypes and omits some of them. The data contain 110,000 to 150,000 clones, 75% to 85% of them singletons. The TCR was taken from a man in his sixties with acute or convalescent COVID-19. This chain connects TRBV11-2 to TRBJ2-1; D is perhaps TRBD2 (6 bases). Material: peripheral blood. The CDR3 protein is CASSLGADYYNEQFF. CDR3 bases: TGTGCCAGCAGCTTAGGGGCGGACTACTACAATGAGCAGTTCTTC.